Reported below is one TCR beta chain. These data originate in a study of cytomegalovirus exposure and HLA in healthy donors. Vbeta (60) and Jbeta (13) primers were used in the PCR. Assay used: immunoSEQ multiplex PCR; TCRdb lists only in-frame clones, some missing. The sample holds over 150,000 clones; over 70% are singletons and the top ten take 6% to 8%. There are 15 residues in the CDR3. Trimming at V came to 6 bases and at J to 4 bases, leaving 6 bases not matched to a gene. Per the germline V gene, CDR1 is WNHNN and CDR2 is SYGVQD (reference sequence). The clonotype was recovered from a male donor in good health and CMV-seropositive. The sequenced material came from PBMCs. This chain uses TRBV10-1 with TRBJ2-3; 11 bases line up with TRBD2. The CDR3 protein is CASSLGTSGADTQYF. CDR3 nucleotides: TGCGCCAGCAGCCTCGGGACTAGCGGTGCAGATACGCAGTATTTT.